These 28 T cell receptor beta chains were all obtained from the same sample, sequenced in a study of CD8+ T cells in alopecia areata. As for treatment: oral pan-JAK inhibitor, 5-10 mg twice daily. Reverse transcribed after extraction, RNA yielded cDNA as the sequencing template. Clones were read by immunoSEQ multiplex PCR, and TCRdb kept only the in-frame ones, dropping some. The sample has 80,000 to 100,000 clones, roughly 46% seen once. The sample consisted of CD8+ T cells sorted from blood, taken at week 24, from a patient treated with tofacitinib. These receptors were taken from a human donor with alopecia areata.

This clone was counted only a few times. The rearrangement uses TRBV9 and TRBJ2-2, with D perhaps matching TRBD2 (6 bases). Trimming took off 2 bases at V and 4 bases at J, with 12 bases between the two ends. Germline CDR1 reads SGDLS; CDR2 reads YYNGEE. The CDR3 runs to 15 residues. In nucleotides, the CDR3 is TGTGCCAGCAGCGTCGCGGGATTGGGCACCGGGGAGCTGTTTTTT. Translating gives CASSVAGLGTGELFF.

This rearrangement joins TRBV30 to TRBJ1-5; D remains ambiguous. V lost 7 bases to trimming and J lost 5 bases, with 6 bases between them. Germline CDR1 and CDR2: GTSNPN and SVGIG (reference sequence). The CDR3 length is 10 residues. CDR3 sequence reads: CASSHQPQHF. CDR3 coding DNA: TGTGCCTCATCACATCAGCCCCAGCATTTT.

This clone was seen more than once but under ten times. V gene TRBV5-6 combines with J gene TRBJ1-3; D uncertain. This CDR3 is built from 15 residues. Germline CDR1 is SGHDT and CDR2 is YYEEEE. Trimming cost V 7 bases and J 0 bases, with 14 bases left between them. The CDR3 sequence: CASEEIATSGNTIYF. The CDR3 coding sequence is TGTGCCAGCGAAGAGATAGCAACCTCTGGAAACACCATATATTTT.

The V and J genes are TRBV29-1 and TRBJ2-7; possibly TRBD1 for D (6 bases). Trimming took off 6 bases at V and 5 bases at J, with 20 bases between the two ends. Germline-derived CDR1 and CDR2 are SQVTM and ANQGSEA. The CDR3 consists of 14 residues. This CDR3 is CSVKGPGADHEQYF. The CDR3 DNA follows: TGCAGCGTCAAAGGGCCAGGGGCTGACCACGAGCAGTACTTC.

The chain uses TRBV7-3 and TRBJ2-1, with 9 bases aligning to TRBD1. J was trimmed by 4 bases and V by 5 bases; bases with no gene match: 6. Germline V gene data show CDR1 as SGHTA and CDR2 as FQGTGA. The CDR3 contains 15 residues. CDR3 DNA: TGTGCCAGCAGCCCCGGACAGGGGCCGTACAATGAGCAGTTCTTC. It specifies CASSPGQGPYNEQFF.

This chain links TRBV23-1 with TRBJ2-1; TRBD2 agrees at 13 bases. TRBV23-1 is an ORF for which the function is uncertain. V lost 6 bases, J lost 3 bases, and 8 bases stayed unmatched. The CDR3 is made up of 17 amino acids. The CDR3 here is CASSPWTSGSFYNEQFF. In nucleotides, the CDR3 is TGCGCCAGCAGCCCCTGGACTAGCGGGAGCTTCTACAATGAGCAGTTCTTC.

With regard to this clone: The sample contains more than one DNA sequence encoding this CDR3. The chain carries TRBV20-1 and TRBJ2-7; D call uncertain. Germline CDR1 is DFQATT and CDR2 is SNEGSKA (reference sequence). This CDR3 is built from 11 residues. V dropped 0 bases and J dropped 3 bases, with 3 bases sitting between them. CDR3 loop: CSARDGYEQYF. CDR3 DNA sequence: TGCAGTGCTAGAGATGGCTACGAGCAGTACTTC.

This rearrangement joins TRBV4-1 to TRBJ2-7; 10 bases fit TRBD1. Germline assignment: CDR1 MGHRA and CDR2 YSYEKL. The V gene end was trimmed by 3 bases and the J gene end by 6 bases; junction bases not matched to a gene: 5. CDR3 size: 14 residues. The CDR3 DNA reads as TGCGCCAGCAGCCATTGGACAGGGGGTGGCGAGCAGTACTTC. This sequence encodes CASSHWTGGGEQYF.

V gene TRBV5-8 combines with J gene TRBJ1-5; D not resolved. V lost 4 bases to trimming and J lost 9 bases, with 8 bases between them. Per the germline V gene, CDR1 is SGHTS and CDR2 is YDEGEE. The CDR3 spans 11 residues. This CDR3 reads CASSIVRPQHF. Here the CDR3 DNA reads TGTGCCAGCAGCATCGTACGGCCCCAGCATTTT.

The chain is built from TRBV30 and TRBJ1-1, with D possibly TRBD1 on 5 matching bases. Germline V CDR1 and CDR2: GTSNPN, SVGIG (reference sequence). The CDR3 sequence is 11 residues long. The CDR3 bases are TGTGCGGCGGGACCGATATTTGAAGCTTTCTTT. This sequence encodes CAAGPIFEAFF. The full variable domain, in which reference TRBV30 and TRBJ1-1 provide the parts outside the CDR3, is SQTIHQWPATLVQPVGSPLSLECTVEGTSNPNLYWYRQAAGRGLQLLFYSVGIGQISSEVPQNLSASRPQDRQFILSSKKLLLSDSGFYLCAAGPIFEAFFGQGTRLTVV.

The rearrangement joins TRBV6-5 to TRBJ1-1; no firm D call. This CDR3 spans 11 amino acids. Deletions cut 2 bases from V and 6 bases from J, with 4 bases between. The germline CDR1 and CDR2 sequences are MNHEY and SVGAGI. DNA for the CDR3: TGTGCCAGCAGTTACGGGGCTGAAGCTTTCTTT. It codes for CASSYGAEAFF.

This clone was detected only once. This chain joins TRBV6-5 and TRBJ2-1; D is perhaps TRBD2 (5 bases). V shed 8 bases and J shed 2 bases, with 10 bases lying between them. CDR3 length: 13 residues. CDR1 is MNHEY and CDR2 is SVGAGI in the germline V gene. Here the CDR3 reads CASGSSTYNEQFF. DNA of the CDR3: TGTGCCAGCGGGAGTAGCACCTACAATGAGCAGTTCTTC.

This rearrangement joins TRBV30 to TRBJ2-2; 11 positions agree with TRBD2. Germline-derived CDR1 and CDR2 are GTSNPN and SVGIG (reference sequence). The CDR3 has 14 amino acids. Trimming at V came to 6 bases and at J to 7 bases, leaving 7 bases not matched to a gene. The DNA of the CDR3 is TGTGCCTGCCAACTAGCGGGAGTAGGCGGGGAGCTGTTTTTT. As protein: CACQLAGVGGELFF.

The V call is TRBV4-3, the J call TRBJ1-2, with D maybe TRBD1 (5 bases). V was cut by 1 base and J by 5 bases, with 14 bases left in between. The CDR3 runs 15 residues. The germline gives CDR1 LGHNA, CDR2 YSLEER. CDR3 sequence: CASSQVIQGGYGYTF. CDR3 in DNA: TGCGCCAGCAGCCAAGTCATCCAGGGAGGGTATGGCTACACCTTC.

V and J are TRBV27 and TRBJ2-7, with D possibly being TRBD2 (6 bases). Germline lookup yields CDR1 MNHEY and CDR2 SMNVEV (reference sequence). This CDR3 contains 15 residues. Trimming shortened V by 2 bases and J by 0 bases, and 11 bases separated the two germline ends. This chain's CDR3 is CASSLRLDFSYEQYF. CDR3 sequence (DNA): TGTGCCAGCAGTTTACGACTAGACTTCTCCTACGAGCAGTACTTC.

The chain is built from TRBV7-6 and TRBJ1-1; D gene ambiguous. This CDR3 region has 13 residues. The germline V gene has CDR1 SGHVS and CDR2 FNYEAQ. V was clipped by 5 bases and J by 4 bases, with 11 bases between them. CDR3 sequence reads: CASSPQSGTEAFF. The CDR3 DNA reads as TGTGCCAGCAGCCCCCAGAGTGGCACTGAAGCTTTCTTT.

The V gene is TRBV9, the J gene TRBJ1-1; 8 nucleotides match TRBD1. This CDR3 region has 16 residues. Germline CDR1 reads SGDLS; CDR2 reads YYNGEE. Trimming took 4 bases from V and 1 from J; bases not matched to a gene: 9. The CDR3 nucleotides are TGTGCCAGCAGCTTATCGGACAGGGATGGGAACACTGAAGCTTTCTTT. Encoded protein: CASSLSDRDGNTEAFF.

V usage is TRBV15 and J usage is TRBJ2-7; D remains ambiguous. This CDR3 comprises 13 residues. The germline CDR1 and CDR2 sequences are LNHNV and YYDKDF (reference sequence). Between the trimmed V and J ends, which lost 2 bases and 5 bases, there was a span of 10 bases. In DNA form, the CDR3 reads TGTGCCACCAGCAGAAAAATCGAACACGAGCAGTACTTC. Translating gives CATSRKIEHEQYF. Combining the CDR3 with reference TRBV15 and TRBJ2-7 gives the whole variable domain DAMVIQNPRYQVTQFGKPVTLSCSQTLNHNVMYWYQQKSSQAPKLLFHYYDKDFNNEADTPDNFQSRRPNTSFCFLDIRSPGLGDTAMYLCATSRKIEHEQYFGPGTRLTVT.

This chain joins TRBV29-1 and TRBJ1-1; the D gene is possibly TRBD1 (5 bases). The V end lost 5 bases, the J end lost 11 bases, and 15 bases lay between the germline ends. The germline CDR1 and CDR2 sequences are SQVTM and ANQGSEA. CDR3 size: 11 residues. CDR3 bases: TGCAGCGTTAGGGTGGGGCCGAACGCTTTCTTT. Amino acids: CSVRVGPNAFF.

The rearrangement uses TRBV15 and TRBJ2-7, with D possibly matching TRBD1 (6 bases). CDR3 length equals 13 residues. CDR1 LNHNV and CDR2 YYDKDF come from the germline V gene (reference sequence). Trimming removed 7 bases at V and 6 bases at J, with 16 bases between. CDR3 loop: CATMESGDIEQYF. CDR3 DNA: TGTGCCACCATGGAATCAGGGGACATCGAGCAGTACTTC.

The sample holds a few counts of this clone. V is TRBV25-1 and J is TRBJ1-5; no reliable D call. The CDR3 runs 15 residues. Germline V gives CDR1 MGHDK, CDR2 SYGVNS. Trimming shortened V by 1 base and J by 0 bases, and 7 bases separated the two germline ends. The CDR3 loop reads CASSESPTSNQPQHF. CDR3 coding DNA: TGTGCCAGCAGTGAATCACCGACTAGCAATCAGCCCCAGCATTTT.

This clone was found a few times. The chain links TRBV29-1 to TRBJ2-5, with D tentatively TRBD1 (5 bases). Germline V gene lookup returns CDR1 SQVTM and CDR2 ANQGSEA. The CDR3 covers 14 residues. Trimming removed 2 bases at V and 5 bases at J, with 15 bases between. In DNA form, the CDR3 reads TGCAGCGTTGAATCAAGGGGTATTGAGGAGACCCAGTACTTC. Its protein is CSVESRGIEETQYF.

This clone was observed a few times. The chain is built from TRBV5-4 and TRBJ2-7, with TRBD2 as a possible D gene (6 bases). V was cut by 4 bases and J by 3 bases, with 17 bases left in between. The CDR3 length is 15 residues. Germline CDR1 SGHNT, CDR2 YYREEE (reference sequence). In DNA, the CDR3 is TGTGCCAGCAGCCTAGGGACTTCTTCGCGCTACGAGCAGTACTTC. This codes for CASSLGTSSRYEQYF.

There are a few counts of this clone. The chain combines TRBV2 with TRBJ2-6; D might be TRBD1 (7 bases). This CDR3 contains 16 residues. V was shortened by 8 bases and J by 0 bases, with 14 bases between the two germline ends. In germline, CDR1 is SNHLY, CDR2 FYNNEI. The CDR3 DNA is TGTGCCAGCGGGCGGGACAGCGACTCTGGGGCCAACGTCCTGACTTTC. Translation gives CASGRDSDSGANVLTF.

The rearrangement links TRBV7-9 to TRBJ2-2; the D is unclear. The CDR3 contains 14 residues. The germline V and J ends were trimmed by 3 bases and 4 bases, with 9 bases remaining between them. Germline-derived CDR1 and CDR2 are SEHNR and FQNEAQ (reference sequence). CDR3 nucleotides: TGTGCCAGCAGCTTTCCGTCGGGCACCGGGGAGCTGTTTTTT. Encoded protein: CASSFPSGTGELFF.

The chain carries TRBV29-1 and TRBJ2-1; D possibly uses TRBD1 or TRBD2 (5 bases each). Germline V CDR1 and CDR2: SQVTM, ANQGSEA. This CDR3 has 14 amino acids. The V gene lost 3 bases and the J gene lost 2 bases, with 11 bases spanning the gap. The CDR3: CSVDRRGAYNEQFF. CDR3 in DNA: TGCAGCGTTGACAGGCGAGGGGCCTACAATGAGCAGTTCTTC.

This chain links TRBV20-1 with TRBJ2-1; D perhaps matches TRBD2 (6 bases). The CDR3 is 11 residues long. V lost 5 bases and J 9 bases, leaving 11 bases between the germline ends. The germline V gene has CDR1 DFQATT and CDR2 SNEGSKA (reference sequence). CDR3 protein: CSARRVAEQFF. Here the CDR3 DNA reads TGCAGTGCTCGGAGGGTTGCTGAGCAGTTCTTC.

This clone was observed a few times. The V gene is TRBV27, the J gene TRBJ2-3, with 8 bases identical to TRBD1. Trimming took 5 bases from V and 2 from J; bases not matched to a gene: 12. The CDR3 sequence is 17 residues long. Germline V gene lookup returns CDR1 MNHEY and CDR2 SMNVEV (reference sequence). Written as DNA, the CDR3 is TGTGCCAGCAGTCCGGACCGATGGACAGGGAACACAGATACGCAGTATTTT. This sequence encodes CASSPDRWTGNTDTQYF.